The present entry profiles one T cell receptor beta chain with its context. Germline values: CDR1 SGHRS, CDR2 YFSETQ. V was cut by 5 bases and J by 5 bases, with 16 bases left in between. This CDR3 region has 15 residues. This table comes from immunoSEQ multiplex PCR, and its TCRdb copy is limited to in-frame clones, with some not included. The table has some 2.1 million clones, 93% seen once; the top ten hold around 1.8%. This record comes from a study of shared clonotypes between healthy human individuals. Terminally differentiated effector memory CD45RA+ cells were excluded from the naive CD8 cells, which were CD45RO-negative and positively selected for CCR7. Nashville, Tennessee was home to all donors, each a Caucasian adult.

The V and J genes are TRBV5-1 and TRBJ2-2, with D maybe TRBD1 (6 bases). This receptor was taken from a young man in good health. Some clones in this sample may be carry-over from other donors' samples. Sequencing input: naive CD8+ T cells from PBMCs. In DNA form, the CDR3 reads TGCGCCAGCAGGTACGGGACACAACCAACCGGGGAGCTGTTTTTT. Translation gives CASRYGTQPTGELFF.